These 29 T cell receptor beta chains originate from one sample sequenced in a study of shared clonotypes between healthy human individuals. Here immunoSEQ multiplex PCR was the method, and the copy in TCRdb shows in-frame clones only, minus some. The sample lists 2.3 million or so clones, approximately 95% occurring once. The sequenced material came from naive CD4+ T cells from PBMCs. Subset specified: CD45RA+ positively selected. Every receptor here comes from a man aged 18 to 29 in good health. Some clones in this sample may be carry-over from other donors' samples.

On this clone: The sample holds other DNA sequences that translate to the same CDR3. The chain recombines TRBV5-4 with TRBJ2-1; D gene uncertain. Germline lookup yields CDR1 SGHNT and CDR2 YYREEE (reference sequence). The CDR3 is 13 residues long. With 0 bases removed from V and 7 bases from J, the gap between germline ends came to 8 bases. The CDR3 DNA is TGTGCCAGCAGCTTGGGTCGGGTAAATGAGCAGTTCTTC. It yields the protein CASSLGRVNEQFF.

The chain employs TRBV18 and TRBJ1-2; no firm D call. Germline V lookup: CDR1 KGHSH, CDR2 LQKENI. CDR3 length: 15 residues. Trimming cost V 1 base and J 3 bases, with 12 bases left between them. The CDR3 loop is CASSPLGNVDYGYTF. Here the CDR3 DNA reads TGTGCCAGCTCACCACTAGGGAATGTGGACTATGGCTACACCTTC.

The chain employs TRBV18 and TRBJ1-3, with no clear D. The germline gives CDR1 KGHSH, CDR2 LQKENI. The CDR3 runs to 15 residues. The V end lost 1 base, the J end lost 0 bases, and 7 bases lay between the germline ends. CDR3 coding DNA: TGTGCCAGCTCACCACGGGAGACCTCTGGAAACACCATATATTTT. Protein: CASSPRETSGNTIYF.

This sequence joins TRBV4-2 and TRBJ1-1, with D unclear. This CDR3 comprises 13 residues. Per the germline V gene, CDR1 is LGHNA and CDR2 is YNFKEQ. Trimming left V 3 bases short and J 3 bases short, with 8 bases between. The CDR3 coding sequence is TGTGCCAGCAGCCACGGACGAGACACTGAAGCTTTCTTT. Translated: CASSHGRDTEAFF.

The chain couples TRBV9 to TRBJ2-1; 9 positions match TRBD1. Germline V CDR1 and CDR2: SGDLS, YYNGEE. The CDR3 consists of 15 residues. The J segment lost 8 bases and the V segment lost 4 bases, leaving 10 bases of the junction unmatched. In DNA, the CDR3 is TGTGCCAGCAGCCGTCGGACAGGGGCACGGGATGAGCAGTTCTTC. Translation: CASSRRTGARDEQFF.

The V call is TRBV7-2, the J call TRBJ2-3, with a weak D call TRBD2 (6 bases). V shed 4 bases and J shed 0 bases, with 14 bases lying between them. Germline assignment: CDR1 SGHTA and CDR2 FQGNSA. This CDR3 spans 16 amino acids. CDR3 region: CASSSLAIASTDTQYF. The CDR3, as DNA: TGTGCCAGCAGCTCGCTAGCGATAGCTAGCACAGATACGCAGTATTTT.

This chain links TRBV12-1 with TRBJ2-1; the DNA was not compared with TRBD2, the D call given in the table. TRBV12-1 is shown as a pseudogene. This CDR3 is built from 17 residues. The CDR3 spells CASSFSGGLAGRNEQFF. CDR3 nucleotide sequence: TGTGCCAGCAGCTTTTCTGGGGGTCTAGCGGGAAGGAATGAGCAGTTCTTC.

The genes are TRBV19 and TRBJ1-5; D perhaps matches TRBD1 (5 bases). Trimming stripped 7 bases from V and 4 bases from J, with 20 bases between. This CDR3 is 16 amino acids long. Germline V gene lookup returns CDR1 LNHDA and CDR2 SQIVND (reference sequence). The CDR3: CASTLTGTATNQPQHF. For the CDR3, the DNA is TGTGCCAGTACTCTAACCGGGACGGCGACTAATCAGCCCCAGCATTTT.

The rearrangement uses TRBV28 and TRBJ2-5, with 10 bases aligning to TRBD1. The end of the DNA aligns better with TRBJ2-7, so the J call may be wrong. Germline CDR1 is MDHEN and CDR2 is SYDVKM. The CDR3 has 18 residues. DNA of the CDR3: TGTGCCAGCAGTTTATATCGGGACAGGGGTGCTAGCTCCTACGAGCAGTACTTC. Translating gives CASSLYRDRGASSYEQYF.

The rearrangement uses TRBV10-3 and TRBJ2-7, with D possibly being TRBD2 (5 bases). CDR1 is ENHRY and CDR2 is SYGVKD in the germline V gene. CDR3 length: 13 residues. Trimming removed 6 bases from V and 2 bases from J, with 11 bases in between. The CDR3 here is CAISPLETYEQYF. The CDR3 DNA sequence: TGTGCCATCAGCCCACTAGAAACCTACGAGCAGTACTTC.

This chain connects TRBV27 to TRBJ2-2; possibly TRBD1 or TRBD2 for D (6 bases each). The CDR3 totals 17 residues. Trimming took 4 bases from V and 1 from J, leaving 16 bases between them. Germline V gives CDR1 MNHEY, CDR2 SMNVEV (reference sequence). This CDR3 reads CASSSRDIYGNTGELFF. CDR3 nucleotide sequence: TGTGCCAGCAGTTCGCGGGACATTTATGGGAACACCGGGGAGCTGTTTTTT.

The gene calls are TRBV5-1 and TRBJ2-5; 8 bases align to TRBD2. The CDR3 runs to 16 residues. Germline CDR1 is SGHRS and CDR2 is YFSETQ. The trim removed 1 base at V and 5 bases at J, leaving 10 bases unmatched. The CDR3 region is CASSLFLAGGEETQYF. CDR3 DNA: TGCGCCAGCAGCTTGTTTCTAGCGGGCGGGGAGGAGACCCAGTACTTC.

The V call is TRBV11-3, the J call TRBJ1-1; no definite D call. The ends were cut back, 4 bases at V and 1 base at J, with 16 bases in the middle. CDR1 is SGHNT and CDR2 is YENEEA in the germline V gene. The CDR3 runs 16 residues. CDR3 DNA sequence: TGTGCCAGCAGCTCACGAGGCGGAGGGAGGAACACTGAAGCTTTCTTT. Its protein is CASSSRGGGRNTEAFF.

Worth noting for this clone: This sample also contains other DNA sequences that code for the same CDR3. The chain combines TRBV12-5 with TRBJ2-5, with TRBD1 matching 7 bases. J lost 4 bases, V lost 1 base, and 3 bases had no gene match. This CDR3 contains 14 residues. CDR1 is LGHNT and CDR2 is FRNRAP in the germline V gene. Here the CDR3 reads CASGLGQGGETQYF. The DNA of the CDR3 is TGTGCTAGTGGTTTGGGACAGGGTGGAGAGACCCAGTACTTC. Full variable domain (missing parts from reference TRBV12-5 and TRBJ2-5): DARVTQTPRHKVTEMGQEVTMRCQPILGHNTVFWYRQTMMQGLELLAYFRNRAPLDDSGMPKDRFSAEMPDATLATLKIQPSEPRDSAVYFCASGLGQGGETQYFGPGTRLLVL.

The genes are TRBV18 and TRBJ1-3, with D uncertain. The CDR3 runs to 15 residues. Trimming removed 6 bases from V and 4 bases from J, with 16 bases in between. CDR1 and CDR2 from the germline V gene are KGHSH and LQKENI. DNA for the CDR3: TGTGCCAGCTCTGACACCACAATGGGCGGAAACACCATATATTTT. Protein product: CASSDTTMGGNTIYF. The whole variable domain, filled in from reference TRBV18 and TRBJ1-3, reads NAGVMQNPRHLVRRRGQEARLRCSPMKGHSHVYWYRQLPEEGLKFMVYLQKENIIDESGMPKERFSAEFPKEGPSILRIQQVVRGDSAAYFCASSDTTMGGNTIYFGEGSWLTVV.

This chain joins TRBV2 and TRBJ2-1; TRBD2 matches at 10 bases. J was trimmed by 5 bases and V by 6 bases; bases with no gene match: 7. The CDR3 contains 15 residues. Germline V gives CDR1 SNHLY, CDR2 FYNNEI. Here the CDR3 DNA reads TGTGCCAGCAGCCCTAGCGGGAGAAACCACAATGAGCAGTTCTTC. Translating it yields CASSPSGRNHNEQFF.

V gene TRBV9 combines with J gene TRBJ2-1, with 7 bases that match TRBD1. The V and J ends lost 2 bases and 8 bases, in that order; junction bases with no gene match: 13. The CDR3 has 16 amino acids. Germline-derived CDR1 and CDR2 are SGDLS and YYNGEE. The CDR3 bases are TGTGCCAGCAGCGTGGGGTGGACAGGTCTTGCAGATGAGCAGTTCTTC. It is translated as CASSVGWTGLADEQFF.

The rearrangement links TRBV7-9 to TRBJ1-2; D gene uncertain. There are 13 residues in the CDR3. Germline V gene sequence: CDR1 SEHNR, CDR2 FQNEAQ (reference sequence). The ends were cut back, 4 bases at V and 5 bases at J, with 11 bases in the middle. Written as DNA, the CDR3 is TGTGCCAGCAGCTCCGAAGTGCCGTATGGCTACACCTTC. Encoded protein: CASSSEVPYGYTF.

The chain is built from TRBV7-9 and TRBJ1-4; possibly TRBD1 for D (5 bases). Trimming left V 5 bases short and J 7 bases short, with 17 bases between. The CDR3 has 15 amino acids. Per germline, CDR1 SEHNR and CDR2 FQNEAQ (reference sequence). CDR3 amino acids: CASSPPGSGGEKLFF. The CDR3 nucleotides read TGTGCCAGCAGCCCGCCAGGCTCTGGGGGTGAAAAACTGTTTTTT. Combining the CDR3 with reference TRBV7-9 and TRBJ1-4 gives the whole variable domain DTGVSQNPRHKITKRGQNVTFRCDPISEHNRLYWYRQTLGQGPEFLTYFQNEAQLEKSRLLSDRFSAERPKGSFSTLEIQRTEQGDSAMYLCASSPPGSGGEKLFFGSGTQLSVL.

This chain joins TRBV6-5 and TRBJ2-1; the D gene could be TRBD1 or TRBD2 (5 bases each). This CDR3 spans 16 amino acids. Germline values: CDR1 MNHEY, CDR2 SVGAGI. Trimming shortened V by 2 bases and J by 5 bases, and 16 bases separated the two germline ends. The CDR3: CASSYGGSRRNNEQFF. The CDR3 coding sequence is TGTGCCAGCAGTTACGGGGGTAGCCGTAGGAACAATGAGCAGTTCTTC.

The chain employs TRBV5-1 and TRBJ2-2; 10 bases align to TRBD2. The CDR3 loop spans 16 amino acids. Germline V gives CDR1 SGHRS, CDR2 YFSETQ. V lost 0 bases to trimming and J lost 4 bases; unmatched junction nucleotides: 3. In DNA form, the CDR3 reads TGCGCCAGCAGCTTGGAAGCGGGAGGGGGCACCGGGGAGCTGTTTTTT. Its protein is CASSLEAGGGTGELFF.

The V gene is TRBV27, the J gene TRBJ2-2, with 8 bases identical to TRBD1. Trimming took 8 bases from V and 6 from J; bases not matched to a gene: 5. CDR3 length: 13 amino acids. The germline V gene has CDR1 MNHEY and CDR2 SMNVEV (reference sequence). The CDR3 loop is CASWTGWAGELFF. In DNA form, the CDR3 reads TGTGCCAGCTGGACAGGGTGGGCCGGGGAGCTGTTTTTT.

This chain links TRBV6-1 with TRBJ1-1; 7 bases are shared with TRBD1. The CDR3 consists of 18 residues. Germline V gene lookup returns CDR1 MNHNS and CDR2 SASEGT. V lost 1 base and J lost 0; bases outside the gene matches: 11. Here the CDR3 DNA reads TGTGCCAGCAGTGAAGGAGGGGGCCCTACCTCGATGAACACTGAAGCTTTCTTT. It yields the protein CASSEGGGPTSMNTEAFF.

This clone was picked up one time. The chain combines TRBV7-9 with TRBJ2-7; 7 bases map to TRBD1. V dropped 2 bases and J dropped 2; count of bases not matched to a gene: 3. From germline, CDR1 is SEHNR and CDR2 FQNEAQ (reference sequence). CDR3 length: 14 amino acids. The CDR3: CASSLPQGTYEQYF. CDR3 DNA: TGTGCCAGCAGCTTACCACAGGGGACCTACGAGCAGTACTTC.

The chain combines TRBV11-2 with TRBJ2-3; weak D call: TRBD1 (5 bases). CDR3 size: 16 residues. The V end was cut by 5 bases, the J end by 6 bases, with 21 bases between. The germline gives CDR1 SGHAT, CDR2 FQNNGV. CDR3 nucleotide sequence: TGTGCCAGCAGCCCTCGTGCCGCCAGGGTGGCTGATACGCAGTATTTT. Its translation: CASSPRAARVADTQYF.

For the CDR3, the DNA is TGCGCCAGCAGCCAAGATCCGACAGGGGGAGCCGGAAACACCATATATTTT. Its protein product is CASSQDPTGGAGNTIYF. V is TRBV4-3 and J is TRBJ1-3; 9 bases line up with TRBD1. Germline assignment: CDR1 LGHNA and CDR2 YSLEER. J was trimmed by 4 bases and V by 0 bases; bases with no gene match: 7. This CDR3 is built from 17 residues.

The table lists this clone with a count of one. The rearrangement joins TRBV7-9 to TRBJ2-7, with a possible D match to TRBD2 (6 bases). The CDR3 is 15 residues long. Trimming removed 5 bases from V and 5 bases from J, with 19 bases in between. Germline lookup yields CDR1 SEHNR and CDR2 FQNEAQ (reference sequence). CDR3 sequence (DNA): TGTGCCAGCAGCGAAGGGTTTTCTTCGGGAGACGAGCAGTACTTC. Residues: CASSEGFSSGDEQYF. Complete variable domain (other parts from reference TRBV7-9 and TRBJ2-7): DTGVSQNPRHKITKRGQNVTFRCDPISEHNRLYWYRQTLGQGPEFLTYFQNEAQLEKSRLLSDRFSAERPKGSFSTLEIQRTEQGDSAMYLCASSEGFSSGDEQYFGPGTRLTVT.

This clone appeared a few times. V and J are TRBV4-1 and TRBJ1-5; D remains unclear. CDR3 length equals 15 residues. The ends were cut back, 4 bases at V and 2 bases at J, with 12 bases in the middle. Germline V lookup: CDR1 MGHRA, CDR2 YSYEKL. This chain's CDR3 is CASSRGPAGNQPQHF. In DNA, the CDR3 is TGCGCCAGCAGCCGAGGGCCGGCGGGCAATCAGCCCCAGCATTTT.

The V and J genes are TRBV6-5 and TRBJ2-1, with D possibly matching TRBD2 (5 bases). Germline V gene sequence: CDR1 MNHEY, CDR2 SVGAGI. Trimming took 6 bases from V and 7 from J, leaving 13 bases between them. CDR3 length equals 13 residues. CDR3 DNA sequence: TGTGCCAGCAGCCGCATAATAGCGAATGAGCAGTTCTTC. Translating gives CASSRIIANEQFF.